This T cell receptor (beta chain) was sequenced in a study of blood T cell repertoires in COVID-19 (dated by TCRdb to the early 2020s). About the investigation overall: Collaborator samples came from the United States, Italy and Spain and covered acute and convalescent phases of COVID-19. The material from the prospective study consisted of cDNA or gDNA derived from T cells, B-cell-depleted T cells, or PBMCs. A freely available public database, intended as a resource for researchers studying the immune response to SARS-CoV-2, is where the repertoires were released. The samples were drawn from the first 160 participants of the ongoing ImmuneRACE study and from 950 to 1,500 subjects provided by 6 global collaborators. Where available, HLA class I and class II types were taken from metadata supplied by the sample provider and were not determined by assay-based typing. Sample metadata almost always included a de-identified subject ID, COVID-19 status, age in years and sex. Subjects who had been exposed to COVID-19, were actively infected with it, or had recovered from it provided the deeply sampled blood TCRbeta repertoires that made up the dataset.

As for this clone: Its antigen has not been determined. No clone much larger than this one lies a single base away; base qualities are absent.

Whole blood was collected in K2EDTA tubes by collaborating institutions according to the institutions' own protocols. For TCRbeta analysis, collaborators shipped samples as frozen whole blood, isolated PBMCs, or DNA extracted from either of those sample types. On the study overall, not on this receptor specifically: The amount of clinical and demographic metadata varied by source and participant and was provided uncurated.

The CDR3 contains 14 residues, cysteine and phenylalanine counted. The DNA shown is the 42-base CDR3, in frame from base 1. The trim is 4 bases for V and 7 bases for J, with a gap of 18 bases between the germline ends. Per the germline V gene (reference sequence), SGHNT is the CDR1 and YYREEE is the CDR2. TCRbeta CDR3 regions were amplified from genomic DNA using the immunoSEQ Assay, a bias-controlled multiplex PCR. In the paper's pipeline: The number of nucleated cells in each sample was estimated from the amplification of reference gene primers within the assay. To quantify the absolute abundance of each unique TCRbeta CDR3 rearrangement, sequence reads were collapsed and filtered. For each sample, productive Simpson clonality was calculated as the square root of Simpson's diversity index across productive rearrangements. Here the immuneACCESS table is served through TCRdb, limited to in-frame sequences with V and J called. Missing clones are a known gap in these copies; in checked studies unresolved V genes cover under half, and the rest lacks a known reason. The V and J calls and clone size were taken over from that table, and D and trimming were inferred from the DNA. Recorded for this sample are about 250,000 clones; about four fifths of them occurred a single time. 8.9% of the sample rests with the top ten.

This clonotype was sampled from an elderly man with acute or convalescent COVID-19. This chain joins TRBV5-4 to TRBJ2-7; a tentative D call is TRBD2 (6 bases match). The sequencing sample was made of peripheral blood. CDR3 loop: CASSPGTGAWEQYF. The DNA sequence follows: TGTGCCAGCAGCCCCGGGACTGGGGCTTGGGAGCAGTACTTC.